What follows are 13 T cell receptor beta chains derived from one specimen sequenced in a study. One entry per CDR3 protein results from TCRdb running MiXCR on the reads. The sample has over 900 distinct CDR3 sequences, approximately 6.3% seen once. Sequencing was carried out using CD4+ T cells from synovial fluid. All receptors derive from a human donor with rheumatoid arthritis.

By proportion, this clonotype is medium-sized. The rearrangement joins TRBV20-1 to TRBJ2-3; 7 bases fit TRBD1. CDR1 is DFQATT and CDR2 is SNEGSKA in the germline V gene (reference sequence). The CDR3 length is 13 residues. V lost 6 bases and J lost 2; bases outside the gene matches: 5. Here the CDR3 DNA reads TGCAGTGCCACAGGGGCGTTCACAGATACGCAGTATTTT. Its translation is CSATGAFTDTQYF.

Within the sample, this clonotype is medium-sized (0.01 to 0.1%). The chain uses TRBV12-3 or TRBV12-4 and TRBJ1-5; D is uncertain. This CDR3 has 14 amino acids. Trimming removed 3 bases at V and 3 bases at J, with 9 bases between. This chain's CDR3 is CASSLGGHNQPQHF. As DNA, the CDR3 is TGTGCCAGCAGTTTGGGCGGCCACAATCAGCCCCAGCATTTT.

Judged by abundance, this clonotype is medium-sized (0.01 to 0.1%). The gene calls are TRBV11-2 and TRBJ2-2, with 8 bases aligning to TRBD2. Trimming cost V 5 bases and J 5 bases; bases outside gene matches: 4. The V gene's germline CDR1 is SGHAT and CDR2 FQNNGV. This CDR3 contains 14 residues. CDR3 sequence: CASSRTSSTGELFF. DNA for the CDR3: TGTGCCAGCAGCCGGACTAGCTCTACCGGGGAGCTGTTTTTT.

In this sample, this clonotype is medium-sized. The chain carries TRBV11-2 and TRBJ2-1; D is perhaps TRBD2 (5 bases). Trimming took off 5 bases at V and 9 bases at J, with 11 bases between the two ends. CDR1 is SGHAT, CDR2 FQNNGV, per germline. The CDR3 contains 12 residues. DNA for the CDR3: TGTGCCAGCAGCACTAGAGAGGGTGAGCAGTTCTTC. This encodes CASSTREGEQFF. The variable domain in full, with the rest retrieved from reference TRBV11-2 and TRBJ2-1, is EAGVAQSPRYKIIEKRQSVAFWCNPISGHATLYWYQQILGQGPKLLIQFQNNGVVDDSQLPKDRFSAERLKGVDSTLKIQPAKLEDSAVYLCASSTREGEQFFGPGTRLTVL.

By share, this clonotype counts as large (0.1 to 1%). J is TRBJ2-2 and V is TRBV6-6; 7 bases line up with TRBD1. V was clipped by 6 bases and J by 6 bases; unmatched bases: 7. CDR1 is MNHNY and CDR2 is SVGAGI in the germline V gene (reference sequence). This CDR3 comprises 14 residues. CDR3 nucleotide sequence: TGTGCCAGCAGGTTACAGGGGCCGGCCGGGGAGCTGTTTTTT. Encoded protein: CASRLQGPAGELFF.

This clonotype showed up just once. This likely comes from a read error, as the CDR3 has no conserved phenylalanine or tryptophan at its end. The chain combines TRBV7-2 with TRBJ2-7; D tentatively fits TRBD1 or TRBD2 (5 bases each). Trimming pared 4 bases from V and 7 bases from J, leaving 14 bases between. This CDR3 is built from 13 residues. Germline loops: CDR1 SGHTA, CDR2 FQGNSA. CDR3 in DNA: TGTGCCAGCAGCTCAGATGGTGGGGGTGAGCAGTACCTC. Its protein product is CASSSDGGGEQYL.

In its sample, this clonotype ranks as large (0.1 to 1%). The genes are TRBV10-3 and TRBJ2-7; D unclear. Germline V gene data show CDR1 as ENHRY and CDR2 as SYGVKD. CDR3 length equals 16 residues. The V end lost 0 bases, the J end lost 1 base, and 13 bases lay between the germline ends. As DNA, the CDR3 is TGTGCCATCAGTGAGTCGAGTCCCGGGCGGTCCTACGAGCAGTACTTC. Protein product: CAISESSPGRSYEQYF.

Relative to its sample, this clonotype is medium-sized. The chain recombines TRBV4-1 with TRBJ2-7; no definite D call. Germline-derived CDR1 and CDR2 are MGHRA and YSYEKL. This CDR3 has 13 amino acids. With 1 base removed from V and 4 bases from J, the gap between germline ends came to 8 bases. The CDR3 sequence is CASSQVRGYEQYF. The CDR3 nucleotides read TGCGCCAGCAGCCAAGTGAGAGGATACGAGCAGTACTTC.

This clonotype occurred a few times. The rearrangement uses TRBV19 and TRBJ2-1; 10 positions match TRBD1. J lost 14 bases, V lost 8 bases, and 3 bases had no gene match. Germline CDR1 reads LNHDA; CDR2 reads SQIVND (reference sequence). The CDR3 contains 10 residues. DNA of the CDR3: TGTGCCAGTGGGGACAGGGGAGAGTTCTTC. Amino acids: CASGDRGEFF.

This clonotype is hyperexpanded. This chain connects TRBV20-1 to TRBJ1-6; 8 bases are a match to TRBD1. With 6 bases clipped from V and 9 bases from J, the junction kept 7 bases outside the gene matches. This CDR3 comprises 13 residues. The germline CDR1 and CDR2 sequences are DFQATT and SNEGSKA (reference sequence). The CDR3 here is CSATGEGGSPLHF. The CDR3 DNA follows: TGCAGTGCGACAGGGGAAGGGGGTTCACCCCTCCACTTT.

By share, this clonotype counts as medium-sized (0.01 to 0.1%). The V gene is TRBV30, the J gene TRBJ1-4; no clear D. Deletions cut 1 base from V and 4 bases from J, with 1 base between. The CDR3 extends over 11 amino acids. CDR1 and CDR2 from the germline V gene are GTSNPN and SVGIG (reference sequence). The DNA of the CDR3 is TGTGCCTGGAGTGGTAATGAAAAACTGTTTTTT. Translated: CAWSGNEKLFF.

In its sample, this clonotype is large (0.1 to 1%). This chain links TRBV25-1 with TRBJ2-1; D is perhaps TRBD1 (5 bases). V was clipped by 1 base and J by 2 bases, with 12 bases between them. The CDR3 loop spans 16 amino acids. Germline loops: CDR1 MGHDK, CDR2 SYGVNS. Here the CDR3 reads CASSEFQGEAYNEQFF. In nucleotides, the CDR3 is TGTGCCAGCAGTGAATTCCAGGGTGAGGCCTACAATGAGCAGTTCTTC.

This clonotype is labeled as medium-sized. The chain has TRBV3-1 and TRBJ2-1, with 10 positions matching TRBD2. CDR1 LGHDT and CDR2 YNNKEL come from the germline V gene (reference sequence). With V trimmed by 2 bases and J by 10 bases, 8 bases remained unmatched. CDR3 length: 15 residues. CDR3 in amino acids: CASSQKAGGGIEQFF. Here the CDR3 DNA reads TGTGCCAGCAGCCAAAAAGCGGGAGGGGGTATAGAGCAGTTCTTC.